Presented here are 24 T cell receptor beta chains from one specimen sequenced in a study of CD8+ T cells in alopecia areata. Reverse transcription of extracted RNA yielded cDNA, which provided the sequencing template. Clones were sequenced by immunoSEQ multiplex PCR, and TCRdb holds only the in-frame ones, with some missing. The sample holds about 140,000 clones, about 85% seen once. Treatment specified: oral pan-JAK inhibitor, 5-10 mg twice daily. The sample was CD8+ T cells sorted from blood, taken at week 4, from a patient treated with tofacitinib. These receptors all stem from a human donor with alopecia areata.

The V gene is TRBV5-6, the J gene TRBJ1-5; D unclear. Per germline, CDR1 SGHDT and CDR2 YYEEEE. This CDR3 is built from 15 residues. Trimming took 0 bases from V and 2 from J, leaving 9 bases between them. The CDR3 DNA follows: TGTGCCAGCAGCTTGGAGGGAAGGGGCAATCAGCCCCAGCATTTT. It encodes CASSLEGRGNQPQHF.

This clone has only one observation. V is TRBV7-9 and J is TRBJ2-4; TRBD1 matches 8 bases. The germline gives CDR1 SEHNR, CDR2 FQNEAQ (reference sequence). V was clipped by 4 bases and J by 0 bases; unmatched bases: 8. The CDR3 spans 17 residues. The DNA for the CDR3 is TGTGCCAGCAGCTCCCCAGACAGGGGCGAAGCCAAAAACATTCAGTACTTC. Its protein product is CASSSPDRGEAKNIQYF.

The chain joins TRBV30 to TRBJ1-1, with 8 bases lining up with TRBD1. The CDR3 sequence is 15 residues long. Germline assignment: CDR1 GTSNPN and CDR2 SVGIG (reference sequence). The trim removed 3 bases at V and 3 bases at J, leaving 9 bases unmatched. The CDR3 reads CAWSDRDRPDTEAFF. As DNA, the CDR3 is TGTGCCTGGAGCGACCGGGACAGGCCAGACACTGAAGCTTTCTTT.

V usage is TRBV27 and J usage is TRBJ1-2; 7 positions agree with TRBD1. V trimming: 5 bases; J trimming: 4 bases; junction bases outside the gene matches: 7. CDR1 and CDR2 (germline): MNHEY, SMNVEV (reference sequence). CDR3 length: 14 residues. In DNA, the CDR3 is TGTGCCAGCAGTCCTCAGGGGGGTCCCTATGGCTACACCTTC. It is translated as CASSPQGGPYGYTF.

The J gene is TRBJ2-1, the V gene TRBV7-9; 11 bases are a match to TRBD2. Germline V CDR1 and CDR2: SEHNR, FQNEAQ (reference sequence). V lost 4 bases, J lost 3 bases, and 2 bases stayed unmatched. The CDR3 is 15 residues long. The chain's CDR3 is CASSSGLAVYNEQFF. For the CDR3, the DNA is TGTGCCAGCAGCTCGGGACTAGCGGTCTACAATGAGCAGTTCTTC.

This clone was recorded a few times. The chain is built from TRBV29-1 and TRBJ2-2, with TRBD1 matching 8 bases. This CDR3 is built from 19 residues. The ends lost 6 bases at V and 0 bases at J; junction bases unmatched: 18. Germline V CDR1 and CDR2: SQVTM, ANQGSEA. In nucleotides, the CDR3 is TGCAGCGTCGAGGAGCCCAGGAACAGGGGGATATCGAACACCGGGGAGCTGTTTTTT. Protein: CSVEEPRNRGISNTGELFF.

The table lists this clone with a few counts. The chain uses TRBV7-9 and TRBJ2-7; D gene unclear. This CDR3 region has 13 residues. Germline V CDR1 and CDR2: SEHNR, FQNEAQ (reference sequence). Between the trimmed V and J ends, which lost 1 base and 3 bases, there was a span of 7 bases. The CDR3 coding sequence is TGTGCCAGCAGCTTAGTAGAGAGCTACGAGCAGTACTTC. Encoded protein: CASSLVESYEQYF.

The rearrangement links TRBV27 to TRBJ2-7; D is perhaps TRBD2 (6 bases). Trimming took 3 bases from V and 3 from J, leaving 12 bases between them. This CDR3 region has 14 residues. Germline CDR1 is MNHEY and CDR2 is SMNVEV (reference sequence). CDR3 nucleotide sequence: TGTGCCAGCAGTTTTTCGACTAGTATCTACGAGCAGTACTTC. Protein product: CASSFSTSIYEQYF.

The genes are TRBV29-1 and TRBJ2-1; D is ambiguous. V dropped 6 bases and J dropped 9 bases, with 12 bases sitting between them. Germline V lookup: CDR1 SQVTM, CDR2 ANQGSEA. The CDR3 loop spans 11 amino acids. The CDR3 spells CSVGRRTEQFF. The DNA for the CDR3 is TGCAGCGTCGGACGACGGACTGAGCAGTTCTTC.

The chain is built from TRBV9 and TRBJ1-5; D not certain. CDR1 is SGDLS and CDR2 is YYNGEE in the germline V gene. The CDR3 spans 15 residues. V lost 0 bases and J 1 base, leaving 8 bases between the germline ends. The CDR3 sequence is CASSVDGGSNQPQHF. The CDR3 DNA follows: TGTGCCAGCAGCGTAGATGGAGGGAGCAATCAGCCCCAGCATTTT. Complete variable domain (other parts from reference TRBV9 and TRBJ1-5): DSGVTQTPKHLITATGQRVTLRCSPRSGDLSVYWYQQSLDQGLQFLIQYYNGEERAKGNILERFSAQQFPDLHSELNLSSLELGDSALYFCASSVDGGSNQPQHFGDGTRLSIL.

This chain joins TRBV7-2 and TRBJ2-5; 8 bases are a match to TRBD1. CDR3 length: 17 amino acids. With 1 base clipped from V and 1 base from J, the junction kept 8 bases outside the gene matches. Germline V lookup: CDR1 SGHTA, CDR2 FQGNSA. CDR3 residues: CASSLVRGQAGQETQYF. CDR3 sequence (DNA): TGTGCCAGCAGCTTAGTACGGGGACAGGCGGGCCAAGAGACCCAGTACTTC.

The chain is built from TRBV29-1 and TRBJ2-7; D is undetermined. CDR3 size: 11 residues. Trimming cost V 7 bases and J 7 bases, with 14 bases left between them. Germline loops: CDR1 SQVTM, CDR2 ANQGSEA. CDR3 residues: CSDEIGYEQYF. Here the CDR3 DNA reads TGCAGCGATGAGATAGGGTATGAGCAGTACTTC.

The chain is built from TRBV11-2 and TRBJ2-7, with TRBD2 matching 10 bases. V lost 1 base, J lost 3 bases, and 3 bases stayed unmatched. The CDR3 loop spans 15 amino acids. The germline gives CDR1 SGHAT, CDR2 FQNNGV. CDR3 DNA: TGTGCCAGCAGCTTAGGCCTAGCGGGAGACTACGAGCAGTACTTC. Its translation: CASSLGLAGDYEQYF.

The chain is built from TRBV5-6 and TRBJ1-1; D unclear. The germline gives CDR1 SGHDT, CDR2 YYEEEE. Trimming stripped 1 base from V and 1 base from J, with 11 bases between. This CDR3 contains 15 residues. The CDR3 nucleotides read TGTGCCAGCAGCTTGATGTTATCGGGGAACACTGAAGCTTTCTTT. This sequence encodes CASSLMLSGNTEAFF.

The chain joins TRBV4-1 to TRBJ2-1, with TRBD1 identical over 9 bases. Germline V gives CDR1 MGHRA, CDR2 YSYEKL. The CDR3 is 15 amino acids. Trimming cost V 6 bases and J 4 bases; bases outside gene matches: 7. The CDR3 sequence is CASRLTGGEYNEQFF. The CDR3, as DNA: TGCGCCAGCAGGCTTACAGGGGGCGAATACAATGAGCAGTTCTTC.

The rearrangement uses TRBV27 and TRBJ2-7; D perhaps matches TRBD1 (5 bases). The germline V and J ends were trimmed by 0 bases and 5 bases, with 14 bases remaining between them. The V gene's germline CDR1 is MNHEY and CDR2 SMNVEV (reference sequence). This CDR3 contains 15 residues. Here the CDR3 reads CASSLSRQGSHEQYF. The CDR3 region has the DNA TGTGCCAGCAGTTTATCGAGGCAGGGATCCCACGAGCAGTACTTC.

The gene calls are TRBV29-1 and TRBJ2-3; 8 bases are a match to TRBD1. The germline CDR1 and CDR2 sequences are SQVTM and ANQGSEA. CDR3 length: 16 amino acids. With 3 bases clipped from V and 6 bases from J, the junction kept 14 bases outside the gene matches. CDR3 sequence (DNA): TGCAGCGTTGAGGTCGATTCGGACAGGGTAGCCGATACGCAGTATTTT. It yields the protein CSVEVDSDRVADTQYF.

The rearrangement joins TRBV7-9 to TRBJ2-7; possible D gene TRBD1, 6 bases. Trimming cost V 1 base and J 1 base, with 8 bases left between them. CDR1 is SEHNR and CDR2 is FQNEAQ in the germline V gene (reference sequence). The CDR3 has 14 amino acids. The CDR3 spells CASSLVDRSYEQYF. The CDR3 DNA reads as TGTGCCAGCAGCTTAGTGGACAGATCCTACGAGCAGTACTTC.

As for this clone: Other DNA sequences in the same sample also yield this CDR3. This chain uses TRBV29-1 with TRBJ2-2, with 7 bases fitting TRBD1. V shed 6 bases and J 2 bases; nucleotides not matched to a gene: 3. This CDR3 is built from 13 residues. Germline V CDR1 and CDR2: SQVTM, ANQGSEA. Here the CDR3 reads CSVGTANTGELFF. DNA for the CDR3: TGCAGCGTGGGGACAGCTAACACCGGGGAGCTGTTTTTT.

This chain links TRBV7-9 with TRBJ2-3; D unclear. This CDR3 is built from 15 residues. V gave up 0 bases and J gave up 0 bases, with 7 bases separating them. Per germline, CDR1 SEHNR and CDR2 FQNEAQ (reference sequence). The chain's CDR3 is CASSLAPSSTDTQYF. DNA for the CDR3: TGTGCCAGCAGCTTAGCCCCGAGTAGCACAGATACGCAGTATTTT.

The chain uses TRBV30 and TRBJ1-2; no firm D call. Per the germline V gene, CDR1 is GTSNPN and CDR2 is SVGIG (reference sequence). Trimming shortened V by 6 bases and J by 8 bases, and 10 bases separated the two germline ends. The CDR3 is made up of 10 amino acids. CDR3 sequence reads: CACFGEGYTF. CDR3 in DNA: TGTGCCTGTTTCGGAGAAGGCTACACCTTC.

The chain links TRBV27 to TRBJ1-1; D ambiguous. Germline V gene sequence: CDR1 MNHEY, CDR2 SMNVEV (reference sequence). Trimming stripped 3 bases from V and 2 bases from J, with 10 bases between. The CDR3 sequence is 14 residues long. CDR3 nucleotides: TGTGCCAGCAGTTTCATAGGAGGCAACACTGAAGCTTTCTTT. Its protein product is CASSFIGGNTEAFF.

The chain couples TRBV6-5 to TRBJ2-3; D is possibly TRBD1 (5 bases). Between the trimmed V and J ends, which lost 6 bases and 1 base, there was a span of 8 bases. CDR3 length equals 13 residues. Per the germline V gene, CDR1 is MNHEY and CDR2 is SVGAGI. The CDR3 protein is CASSQGRTDTQYF. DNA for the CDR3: TGTGCCAGCAGCCAGGGCCGCACAGATACGCAGTATTTT.

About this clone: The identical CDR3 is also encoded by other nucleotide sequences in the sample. CDR3 sequence: CSVSGSSYNEQFF. CDR3 coding DNA: TGCAGCGTGAGCGGGTCTTCCTACAATGAGCAGTTCTTC. The chain has TRBV29-1 and TRBJ2-1, with D possibly TRBD2 on 6 matching bases. The CDR3 extends over 13 amino acids. V was trimmed by 6 bases and J by 1 base, leaving 10 bases between them. Per the germline V gene, CDR1 is SQVTM and CDR2 is ANQGSEA.